This T cell receptor (beta chain) stems from a study of T cell responses to AZD1222 COVID-19 vaccine. Study as a whole: Second-dose schedules of about 4 or about 12 weeks were combined. Study-level findings and limits: Compared with day 0, the breadth and depth of the Spike-specific TCR repertoire rose significantly after two doses of AZD1222. Repertoires were sampled only after the peak T cell response.

V dropped 8 bases and J dropped 4 bases, with 12 bases sitting between them. The CDR3 runs to 13 residues. Germline assignment: CDR1 MDHEN and CDR2 SYDVKM. Profiling relied on immunoSEQ multiplex PCR, and the TCRdb table lists in-frame clones only, not all of them. The table records 75,000 to 100,000 clones, more than 90% of them present only once. Worth noting for this clone: Its antigen is currently unknown.

The chain recombines TRBV28 with TRBJ2-1; D gene uncertain. This TCR came from an adult in good health. The specimen comprised peripheral blood, sampled on day 0 of AZD1222 vaccination. CDR3 residues: CASGPDLYNEQFF. In DNA, the CDR3 is TGTGCCAGCGGCCCCGACCTATACAATGAGCAGTTCTTC. Drawing the rest from reference TRBV28 and TRBJ2-1, the complete variable domain is DVKVTQSSRYLVKRTGEKVFLECVQDMDHENMFWYRQDPGLGLRLIYFSYDVKMKEKGDIPEGYSVSREKKERFSLILESASTNQTSMYLCASGPDLYNEQFFGPGTRLTVL.